This TCR beta chain was documented in a study of blood T cell repertoires in COVID-19. Overall study context: The United States, Italy and Spain were the sources of the acute and convalescent COVID-19 samples.

This CDR3 has 13 residues. Per germline, CDR1 SEHNR and CDR2 FQNEAQ (reference sequence). The V end lost 5 bases, the J end lost 4 bases, and 11 bases lay between the germline ends. In the authors' workflow: From reference gene primer amplification, estimates of nucleated cell counts were derived. Sequencing was performed with immunoSEQ multiplex PCR; in TCRdb, only in-frame clones are kept and a portion is missing. V, J and clone size are taken as reported in that table, and D and trimming were inferred from the DNA itself. The sample carries about 72,000 clones, just over 85% recorded once. This TCR was recovered from a man between 65 and 85 years old with active or convalescent COVID-19. Specimen: peripheral blood. The J gene is TRBJ1-2, the V gene TRBV7-9; D ambiguous. The CDR3 DNA reads TGTGCCAGCAGCCCGGGAGGCCGCTATGGCTACACCTTC. Residues: CASSPGGRYGYTF.